This T cell receptor (beta chain) is drawn from a study of read filtering for tumor transcriptome and immune sequencing. Bone marrow was sampled from every patient at the time of active disease. Molecular barcoded adaptors covering alpha/delta and beta/gamma chains were used on roughly 370 ng RNA. TCRdb re-called the reads with MiXCR, one entry per CDR3 protein. The top ten hold 16% of the sample, which has nearly 60,000 distinct CDR3 sequences, 9% to 15% seen once. The sample holds many counts of this clonotype. The germline CDR1 and CDR2 sequences are SQVTM and ANQGSEA. This CDR3 is built from 13 residues. V lost 6 bases, J lost 6 bases, and 8 bases stayed unmatched.

The chain combines TRBV29-1 with TRBJ1-1, with 9 bases identical to TRBD1. Sequenced: a population of CD138-negative cells sorted from bone marrow. The receptor was isolated from a donor aged 40 or older with multiple myeloma. CDR3 coding DNA: TGCAGCGTAATCGGACAGGGGATATCTGAAGCTTTCTTT. Its translation: CSVIGQGISEAFF.